A selection of T cell receptor beta chains follows, all from one sample in a study of T-cell reconstitution after alpha-beta-depleted transplantation in children. Each CDR3 protein is one row after TCRdb ran MiXCR on the PCR reads. The repertoire has a few hundred thousand distinct CDR3 sequences, about 8.8% of them found once; the top ten carry about 4.8%. The specimen comprised PBMCs from the stem cell graft donor, sampled from the stem cell graft. The receptor set was obtained from a human donor who donated a stem cell graft to a child with SCID. The CDR3 runs from the conserved cysteine through the conserved F or W. D genes are given only for firm matches. The size field is filled for only some rows; it gives once, few, many or a size class.

>TRBD1|many|TRBJ2-2|TRBV18
CASFPDRARTGELFF
TGTGCCAGCTTCCCCGACAGGGCGCGGACCGGGGAGCTGTTTTTT
>TRBD1|-|TRBJ1-2|TRBV3-1
CASSQPGQGHGYTF
TGTGCCAGCAGCCAACCCGGACAGGGCCATGGCTACACCTTC
>-|-|TRBJ1-1|TRBV19
CASIPPSVGEYEAFF
TGTGCCAGTATTCCCCCCTCCGTTGGGGAATATGAAGCTTTCTTT
>-|many|TRBJ2-2|TRBV24-1
CATKNTGNTGELFF
TGTGCCACCAAAAATACAGGGAACACCGGGGAGCTGTTTTTT
>-|many|TRBJ1-4|TRBV3-1
CASSPGRYEKLFF
TGTGCCAGCAGCCCCGGTCGATATGAAAAACTGTTTTTT
>-|-|TRBJ1-1|TRBV7-2
CASIPYSEAFF
TGTGCCAGCATCCCCTACTCGGAAGCTTTCTTT
>-|many|TRBJ2-7|TRBV3-1
CASSQDRSGRSYEQYF
TGTGCCAGCAGCCAAGATAGATCCGGCAGATCCTACGAGCAGTACTTC
>-|once|TRBJ2-5|TRBV4-2
CAMGPGILSRSQYF
TGTGCCATGGGCCCCGGGATCCTCTCCCGCAGCCAGTACTTC
>-|many|TRBJ2-1|TRBV4-2
CASSQEGGPTNNEQFF
TGTGCCAGCAGCCAAGAGGGGGGGCCAACAAACAATGAGCAGTTCTTC
>-|many|TRBJ1-1|TRBV11-3
CASSANGVNTEAFF
TGTGCCAGCAGCGCGAACGGGGTGAACACTGAAGCTTTCTTT
>TRBD1|many|TRBJ2-7|TRBV5-1
CASTWGQFPYEQYF
TGCGCCAGCACCTGGGGACAGTTTCCCTACGAGCAGTACTTC
>TRBD1|many|TRBJ1-2|TRBV25-1
CASSEVGTGVVHGYTF
TGTGCCAGCAGTGAGGTGGGGACAGGGGTAGTCCATGGCTACACCTTC
>TRBD1|many|TRBJ1-2|TRBV20-1
CSARRQGRNYGYTF
TGCAGTGCTAGAAGACAGGGACGAAACTATGGCTACACCTTC
>-|many|TRBJ2-2|TRBV12-3/TRBV12-4
CASRLTPGTRGTGELFF
TGTGCCAGCAGACTAACCCCCGGGACCAGGGGCACCGGGGAGCTGTTTTTT
>-|many|TRBJ2-5|TRBV7-3
CASSVTRGETQYF
TGTGCCAGCAGCGTCACTCGAGGAGAGACCCAGTACTTC
>-|many|TRBJ1-2|TRBV25-1
CASFDGTPGYGYTF
TGTGCCAGCTTTGATGGGACCCCGGGGTATGGCTACACCTTC
>-|many|TRBJ1-3|TRBV9
CASSVATRSGNTIYF
TGTGCCAGCAGCGTCGCGACTCGGTCTGGAAACACCATATATTTT
>TRBD1|many|TRBJ1-5|TRBV20-1
CSATNRQGRQPQHF
TGCAGTGCTACAAACCGACAGGGGCGCCAGCCCCAGCATTTT
>TRBD1|many|TRBJ1-1|TRBV7-9
CASSLWDSDTEAFF
TGTGCCAGCAGCTTATGGGACAGCGACACTGAAGCTTTCTTT
>-|many|TRBJ1-6|TRBV5-1
CASSIDSGRSPLHF
TGCGCCAGCAGCATAGACAGCGGAAGATCACCCCTCCACTTT
>-|many|TRBJ2-7|TRBV20-1
CSAGRLGGEQYF
TGCAGTGCTGGCCGCCTAGGGGGAGAGCAGTACTTC
>-|many|TRBJ2-5|TRBV5-1
CASSLMGTGETQYF
TGCGCCAGCAGCTTGATGGGGACGGGAGAGACCCAGTACTTC
>-|many|TRBJ1-2|TRBV24-1
CATSDLARSYGYTF
TGTGCCACCAGTGATTTGGCCAGGTCTTATGGCTACACCTTC
>TRBD1|many|TRBJ1-5|TRBV12-3/TRBV12-4
CASSRAGQGTRNQPQHF
TGTGCCAGCAGTCGCGCGGGACAGGGGACCAGAAATCAGCCCCAGCATTTT
>-|-|TRBJ1-2|TRBV12-3/TRBV12-4
CASSTGRDYGYTF
TGTGCCAGCAGTACAGGGCGCGACTATGGCTACACCTTC
>TRBD1|many|TRBJ1-1|TRBV10-2
CASPTKWGQGTEAFF
TGCGCCAGCCCGACAAAGTGGGGACAGGGGACTGAAGCTTTCTTT
>-|many|TRBJ2-3|TRBV20-1
CSATPDLFFSSSTDTQYF
TGCAGTGCTACTCCGGACCTATTTTTTTCTTCTAGCACAGATACGCAGTATTTT
>-|many|TRBJ2-2|TRBV5-6
CASSLVQAPGELFF
TGTGCCAGCAGCTTGGTGCAGGCCCCCGGGGAGCTGTTTTTT
>-|many|TRBJ1-6|TRBV15
CATSSLLWGRGYSPLHF
TGTGCCACCAGCAGTCTCCTGTGGGGACGCGGGTATTCACCCCTCCACTTT
>TRBD1|many|TRBJ1-3|TRBV2
CASTRQGGNTIYF
TGTGCCAGCACAAGACAGGGTGGAAACACCATATATTTT
>-|many|TRBJ1-1|TRBV28
CASSAPGGENTEAFF
TGTGCCAGCAGTGCCCCGGGGGGGGAGAACACTGAAGCTTTCTTT
>-|many|TRBJ1-6|TRBV6-5
CASSYDGGRNSPLHF
TGTGCCAGCAGTTACGATGGGGGGCGTAATTCACCCCTCCACTTT
>TRBD2|many|TRBJ2-3|TRBV7-4
CASSLRASGGLTDTQYF
TGTGCCAGCAGCTTAAGGGCTAGCGGGGGATTAACAGATACGCAGTATTTT
>-|many|TRBJ2-5|TRBV24-1
CATSRELAEQETQYF
TGTGCCACCAGCCGCGAACTAGCAGAACAAGAGACCCAGTACTTC
>-|many|TRBJ1-3|TRBV6-5
CASSRSPTTGLGNTIYF
TGTGCCAGCAGCCGATCCCCAACCACAGGGTTAGGAAACACCATATATTTT
>-|many|TRBJ2-1|TRBV5-1
CASSLQEYNEQFF
TGCGCCAGCAGTTTGCAGGAATACAATGAGCAGTTCTTC
>-|many|TRBJ1-1|TRBV20-1
CSAPRGVTEAFF
TGCAGTGCTCCTAGGGGGGTCACTGAAGCTTTCTTT
>TRBD1|many|TRBJ1-2|TRBV18
CASSPYNRGPLNTF
TGTGCCAGCTCACCATATAACAGGGGGCCGTTGAACACCTTC
>-|many|TRBJ2-7|TRBV11-2
CASSWLGGPYEQYF
TGTGCCAGCAGCTGGCTAGGCGGCCCCTACGAGCAGTACTTC
>-|many|TRBJ1-1|TRBV18
CASSPTVGATEAFF
TGTGCCAGCTCACCGACAGTTGGGGCCACTGAAGCTTTCTTT
>-|few|TRBJ2-3|TRBV2
CASSEQGRTDTQYF
TGTGCCAGCAGTGAACAGGGGAGGACAGATACGCAGTATTTT
>-|many|TRBJ1-2|TRBV10-3
CAISEKGWNYGYTF
TGTGCCATCAGTGAGAAGGGCTGGAACTATGGCTACACCTTC
>TRBD1|many|TRBJ1-4|TRBV5-1
CASSSLTGANNEKLFF
TGCGCCAGCAGCTCCCTTACAGGGGCGAATAATGAAAAACTGTTTTTT
>-|many|TRBJ1-1|TRBV27
CASSLSYGGDTEAFF
TGTGCCAGCAGTTTATCCTATGGGGGGGACACTGAAGCTTTCTTT
>-|-|TRBJ1-1|TRBV6-5
CASNTAGGVRAFF
TGTGCCAGCAACACCGCGGGGGGAGTTAGGGCTTTCTTT
>TRBD2|-|TRBJ2-1|TRBV7-9
CASSLKPGGSSAEQFF
TGTGCCAGCAGCCTAAAACCGGGGGGATCCTCCGCTGAGCAGTTCTTC
>-|-|TRBJ1-2|TRBV18
CASSPPSQGSYGYTF
TGTGCCAGCTCACCACCGTCCCAGGGAAGTTATGGCTACACCTTC